Detailed here is one T cell receptor beta chain. V was trimmed by 3 bases and J by 0 bases, leaving 12 bases between them. The CDR3 has 15 amino acids. The germline gives CDR1 SGDLS, CDR2 YYNGEE. This sample was included in a study of blood T cell repertoires in COVID-19. For the study at large: COVID-19 samples from acute and convalescent phases originated in the United States, Italy and Spain.

Cohort 3 recovery required two negative PCRs, clearance, or symptom resolution. This table comes from immunoSEQ multiplex PCR, and its TCRdb copy is limited to in-frame clones, with some not included. The data contain some 200,000 clones, roughly four fifths of them singletons. Specimen: PBMCs or T cells enriched from blood (not recorded which). The sequence came from a man aged 35-49 years who had recovered from COVID-19. The chain has TRBV9 and TRBJ1-1; D is ambiguous. CDR3 region: CASSGGGSMNTEAFF. CDR3 bases: TGTGCCAGCAGCGGTGGAGGGAGCATGAACACTGAAGCTTTCTTT.